This T cell receptor (beta chain) was observed in a study of a mutant IDH1 vaccine in newly diagnosed glioma. Overall study context: Treated individuals were approximately 60% male and roughly 40% female, averaging approximately 40 years of age. Participants attended visit V12, the safety follow-up, at week 35, and then attended visit V13 at week 47.

Germline V CDR1 and CDR2: KGHSH, LQKENI. With V trimmed by 3 bases and J by 2 bases, 8 bases remained unmatched. The CDR3 runs 18 residues. Regarding the study as a whole: The authors found pseudoprogression apparently unrelated to changes in top peripheral T cell clonotypes.

Time point in this sample: week 35, safety follow-up. In the vaccine, a single dose held 300 ug of the mutant IDH1 20-mer peptide, along with topical imiquimod. During weeks 1, 3, 5, 7, 11, 15, 19 and 23, patients received eight vaccinations. Comment on this clone: Its antigen is unknown.

The data were produced by immunoSEQ multiplex PCR, yet TCRdb's version contains in-frame clones alone and is incomplete. The data contain about 46,000 clones, about 92% of them singletons. The chain carries TRBV18 and TRBJ2-6; 9 positions match TRBD2. This clonotype originated in a man aged 50 to 60 with glioma. Here the sequenced sample was PBMCs, taken from a glioma patient whose treatment included an IDH1 peptide vaccine. This CDR3 is CASSPQRLAGPGANVLTF. The CDR3 coding sequence is TGTGCCAGCTCACCCCAACGGCTAGCGGGACCTGGGGCCAACGTCCTGACTTTC.